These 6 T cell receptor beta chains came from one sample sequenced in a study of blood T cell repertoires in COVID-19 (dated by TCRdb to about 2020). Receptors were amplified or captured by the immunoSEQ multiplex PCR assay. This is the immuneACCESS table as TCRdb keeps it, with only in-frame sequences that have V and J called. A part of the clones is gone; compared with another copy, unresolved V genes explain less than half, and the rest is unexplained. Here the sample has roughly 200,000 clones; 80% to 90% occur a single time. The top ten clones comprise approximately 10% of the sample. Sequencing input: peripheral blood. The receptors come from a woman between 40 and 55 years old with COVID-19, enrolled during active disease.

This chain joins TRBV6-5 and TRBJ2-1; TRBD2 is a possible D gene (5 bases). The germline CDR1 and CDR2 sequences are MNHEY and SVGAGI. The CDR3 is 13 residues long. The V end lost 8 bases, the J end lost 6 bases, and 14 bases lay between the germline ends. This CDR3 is CASGSLVSNEQFF. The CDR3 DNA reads TGTGCCAGCGGTTCACTAGTTAGCAATGAGCAGTTCTTC.

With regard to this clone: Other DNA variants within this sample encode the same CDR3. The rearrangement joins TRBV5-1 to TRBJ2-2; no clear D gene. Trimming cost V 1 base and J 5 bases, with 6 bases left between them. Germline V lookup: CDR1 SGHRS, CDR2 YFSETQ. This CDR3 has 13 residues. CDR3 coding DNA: TGCGCCAGCAGCTTGCCCGGTACCGGGGAGCTGTTTTTT. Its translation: CASSLPGTGELFF.

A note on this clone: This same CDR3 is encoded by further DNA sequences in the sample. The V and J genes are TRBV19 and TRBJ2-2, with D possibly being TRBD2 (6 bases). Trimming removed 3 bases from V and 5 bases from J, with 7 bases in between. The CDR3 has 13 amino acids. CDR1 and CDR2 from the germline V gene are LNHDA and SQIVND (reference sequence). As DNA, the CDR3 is TGTGCCAGTAGTATCCGGGGGACCGGGGAGCTGTTTTTT. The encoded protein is CASSIRGTGELFF.

CDR3 residues: CASSSTAYSNQPQHF. The DNA of the CDR3 is TGTGCCAGTAGTTCTACAGCTTATAGCAATCAGCCCCAGCATTTT. This chain uses TRBV19 with TRBJ1-5; D call uncertain. V was clipped by 5 bases and J by 0 bases, with 11 bases between them. The CDR3 runs 15 residues. In germline, CDR1 is LNHDA, CDR2 SQIVND (reference sequence).

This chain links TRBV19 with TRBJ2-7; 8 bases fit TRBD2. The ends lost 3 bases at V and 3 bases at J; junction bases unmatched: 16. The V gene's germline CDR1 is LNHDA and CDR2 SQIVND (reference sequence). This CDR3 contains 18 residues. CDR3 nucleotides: TGTGCCAGTAGTATTTCGGGAGCGGGAGATAATAGGGACTACGAGCAGTACTTC. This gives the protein CASSISGAGDNRDYEQYF.

The CDR3 nucleotides read TGTGCCAGCTCCGCTGCCGGGGGGAGGGGTAATGAGCAGTTCTTC. Translated: CASSAAGGRGNEQFF. The genes are TRBV6-5 and TRBJ2-1; 7 bases are shared with TRBD2. This CDR3 has 15 amino acids. The V segment lost 8 bases and the J segment 7 bases; nucleotides outside the gene matches: 14. Per the germline V gene, CDR1 is MNHEY and CDR2 is SVGAGI.